Listed below are T cell receptor beta chains from one sample, sequenced in a study of long-term antiretroviral therapy in people with HIV. Sequencing used immunoSEQ multiplex PCR; TCRdb keeps in-frame clones, though not all of them. This sample carries about 28,000 clones, approximately 84% of them seen once, and the ten largest clones take roughly 0.94%. The material sequenced was unsorted PBMCs, taken 2 years after starting antiretroviral therapy. All receptors derive from a man aged 50-60 years with HIV. The CDR3 runs from the conserved cysteine through the conserved F or W. A D gene is named only where the DNA matches it firmly. Some rows have no size entry. The others give once, few or many, or a class for an expanded clone.

J	D	V	length	size	DNA	CDR3
TRBJ2-7	.	TRBV29-1	14	.	TGCAGCGTTCAAAGCGACAGGAGCTCCTACGAGCAGTACTTC	CSVQSDRSSYEQYF
TRBJ1-1	.	TRBV7-2	13	.	TGTGCCAGCAGCTTAGACACGGGCACTGAAGCTTTCTTT	CASSLDTGTEAFF
TRBJ1-2	.	TRBV6-1	13	.	TGTGCCAGCAGTGAGCTAGGGGTGGTTGGCTACACCTTC	CASSELGVVGYTF
TRBJ1-3	TRBD1	TRBV19	16	.	TGTGCCAGTAGTACGAGGGGGCAGCCTCTGATAAACACCATATATTTT	CASSTRGQPLINTIYF
TRBJ1-2	.	TRBV7-9	15	.	TGTGCCAGCAGCTTATCACTCAGGGAGGTCCATGGCTACACCTTC	CASSLSLREVHGYTF
TRBJ1-1	.	TRBV27	16	.	TGTGCCAGCAGCCCCCTTCAAAGGGTCTGGAACACTGAAGCTTTCTTT	CASSPLQRVWNTEAFF
TRBJ2-7	.	TRBV28	16	.	TGTGCCAGCGACCAGGGCGGGACTTTTCCTACGAGGAGTTTGTACTTC	CASDQGGTFPTRSLYF
TRBJ1-1	.	TRBV20-1	10	.	TGCAGTGCCCCGAACACTGAAGCTTTCTTT	CSAPNTEAFF
TRBJ1-1	.	TRBV19	12	.	TGTGCCAGTAGTGGCGTCGAGGATGAAGCTTTCTTT	CASSGVEDEAFF
TRBJ2-3	.	TRBV5-4	14	.	TGTGCCAGCAGCCCATGGGGGGGCACAGATACGCAGTATTTT	CASSPWGGTDTQYF
TRBJ2-5	.	TRBV5-8	16	.	TGTGCCAGCAGCTTGTGGGGAATTGACACCCAAGAGACCCAGTACTTC	CASSLWGIDTQETQYF
TRBJ2-2	TRBD1	TRBV30	13	.	TGTGCCTGGGGGACAGTCTACACCGGGGAGCTGTTTTTT	CAWGTVYTGELFF
TRBJ2-7	.	TRBV6-5	12	.	TGTGCCAGCAGTTCGCGGACCTACGAGCAGTACTTC	CASSSRTYEQYF
TRBJ2-5	.	TRBV15	15	.	TGTGCCACCAGCAGAGACCCTCCTCACATCGAGACCCAGTACTTC	CATSRDPPHIETQYF
TRBJ2-1	TRBD1	TRBV5-1	12	.	TGCGCCAGCAGGACAGGGGGCGGGGAGCAGTTCTTC	CASRTGGGEQFF
TRBJ1-2	.	TRBV2	13	.	TGTGCCAGCAGTGAAAACCCAGGGCGTCGCTACACCTTC	CASSENPGRRYTF
TRBJ1-1	TRBD1	TRBV27	12	.	TGTGCCAGCAGTCCTGACAGGGTCGAAGCTTTCTTT	CASSPDRVEAFF
TRBJ2-5	.	TRBV7-6	15	once	TGTGCCAGCAGCTTAGCGGCGGGGGCCCAAGAGACCCAGTACTTC	CASSLAAGAQETQYF
TRBJ1-1	.	TRBV4-3	13	.	TGCGCCAGCAGCCAAGTAAAGGGCACTGAAGCTTTCTTT	CASSQVKGTEAFF
TRBJ1-4	.	TRBV27	15	.	TGTGCCACCGCCCCGGGGCAGGGCTATGGTGAAAAACTGTTTTTT	CATAPGQGYGEKLFF
TRBJ2-7	TRBD2	TRBV28	17	.	TGTGCCAGCAGTTTCTTAGCGGGAGGGCCCCGTTTTGCCGAGCAGTACTTC	CASSFLAGGPRFAEQYF
TRBJ2-3	.	TRBV7-8	16	.	TGTGCCAGCAGCCCCGCCGAGCGCGAAGTCACAGATACGCAGTATTTT	CASSPAEREVTDTQYF
TRBJ2-3	TRBD2	TRBV6-4	14	.	TGTGCCAGCAGTGACTCAAGCGGGGGGGATACGCAGTATTTT	CASSDSSGGDTQYF
TRBJ2-7	.	TRBV30	14	.	TGTGCCTGGAGTGCTTGGGTCCCTGGCAACGAGCAGTACTTC	CAWSAWVPGNEQYF
TRBJ2-5	.	TRBV29-1	12	.	TGCAGCGTACAGGGGAGGGGAGAGACCCAGTACTTC	CSVQGRGETQYF
TRBJ1-4	.	TRBV5-8	12	.	TGTGCCAGCAGCTCGGACAGCGGAAAACTGTTTTTT	CASSSDSGKLFF
TRBJ1-4	.	TRBV11-2	17	.	TGTGCCAGCAGCCATAGGTGGGTCCCAGACGATTCGGAAAAACTGTTTTTT	CASSHRWVPDDSEKLFF
TRBJ2-5	TRBD1	TRBV7-3	14	.	TGTGCCAGCAGCTCACAGGGGTACCAAGAGACCCAGTACTTC	CASSSQGYQETQYF